This section outlines one T cell receptor (beta chain) sequence together with its context. This record belongs to a study of blood T cell repertoires in COVID-19. Turning to the study itself: In each case, the material was cDNA or gDNA derived from T cells, B-cell-depleted T cells, or PBMCs.

Measured with immunoSEQ multiplex PCR; TCRdb has only the in-frame clones, and not every one. Of approximately 350,000 clones listed, 85% to 90% are singletons. Unmatched junction bases numbered 11, after V lost 4 bases and J lost 1 base. The CDR3 consists of 16 residues. In germline, CDR1 is GTSNPN, CDR2 SVGIG (reference sequence). The sample consisted of peripheral blood. The chain recombines TRBV30 with TRBJ2-5, with 8 bases matching TRBD2. The clonotype originates from a woman in her seventies with COVID-19, enrolled during active disease. The CDR3: CAWKRKVAGTQETQYF. DNA of the CDR3: TGTGCCTGGAAAAGGAAAGTAGCGGGGACCCAAGAGACCCAGTACTTC.